This TCR beta chain comes out of a study of T cells after yellow fever vaccination. The CDR3 spans 14 residues. Trimming removed 2 bases from V and 3 bases from J, with 8 bases in between. Germline V gene data show CDR1 as SGHKS and CDR2 as YYEKEE (reference sequence). Production of TCR cDNA was by 5'RACE template switching, which also added a universal primer site and UMIs. TCRdb processed the 5' RACE reads anew with MiXCR; each CDR3 protein has one entry. The sample includes some 97,000 distinct CDR3 sequences, approximately 6.3% of them seen just once. Details on this clonotype: Its target is unknown.

Overall study findings and caveats: Only a small proportion of the clonotypes turned up in both the CD4 and the CD8 compartments, likely arising from convergent recombination. Subsequent booster samples again held most clones from primary vaccination (96% CD4, approximately 86% CD8). Weaker overall was a secondary response that nonetheless peaked faster, on day 5 versus 15.

V is TRBV5-5 and J is TRBJ1-4; D unclear. The specimen comprised CD8+ T cells sorted from PBMCs, sampled 10 days after the yellow fever booster vaccination. The TCR sequence derives from a young man who received the YFV17D yellow fever vaccine. In nucleotides, the CDR3 is TGTGCCAGCAGCTTTTGGGATCCTAATGAAAAACTGTTTTTT. Protein sequence: CASSFWDPNEKLFF.